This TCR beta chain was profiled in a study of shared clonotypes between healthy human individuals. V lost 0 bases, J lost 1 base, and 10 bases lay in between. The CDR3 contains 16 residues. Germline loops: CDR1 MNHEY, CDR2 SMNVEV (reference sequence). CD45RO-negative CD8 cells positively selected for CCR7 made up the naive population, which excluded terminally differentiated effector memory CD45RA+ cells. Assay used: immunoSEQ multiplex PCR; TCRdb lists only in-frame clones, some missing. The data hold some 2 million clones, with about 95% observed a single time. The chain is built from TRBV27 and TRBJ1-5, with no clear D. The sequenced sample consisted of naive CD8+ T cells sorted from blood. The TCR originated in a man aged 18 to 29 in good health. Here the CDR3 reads CASSLSSGESNQPQHF. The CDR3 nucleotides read TGTGCCAGCAGTTTATCGAGTGGTGAGAGCAATCAGCCCCAGCATTTT.